One and the same sample provided the 20 T cell receptor beta chains below, sequenced in a study of T cell responses to AZD1222 COVID-19 vaccine. TCRdb's copy holds only in-frame clones and misses some; the assay was immunoSEQ multiplex PCR. The data show 150,000 or so clones, roughly 90% seen once. The starting material was peripheral blood, obtained on day 0 of AZD1222 vaccination. These receptors were obtained from an adult in good health.

The chain carries TRBV7-2 and TRBJ1-5; the D gene is possibly TRBD1 (5 bases). V was clipped by 4 bases and J by 7 bases, with 17 bases between them. Germline V gene sequence: CDR1 SGHTA, CDR2 FQGNSA. The CDR3 has 15 amino acids. The CDR3 sequence: CASSSTGDGVQPQHF. In DNA form, the CDR3 reads TGTGCCAGCAGCTCCACGGGGGATGGAGTGCAGCCCCAGCATTTT.

This clone was found a few times. The chain has TRBV12-3 or TRBV12-4 and TRBJ2-3; D ambiguous. This CDR3 spans 12 amino acids. V was clipped by 1 base and J by 5 bases, with 4 bases between them. The CDR3 sequence is CASSLEGDTQYF. The CDR3 nucleotides read TGTGCCAGCAGTTTAGAGGGAGATACGCAGTATTTT.

The chain carries TRBV25-1 and TRBJ2-5; 13 bases match TRBD2. V lost 7 bases to trimming and J lost 5 bases; unmatched junction nucleotides: 4. Germline V gene data show CDR1 as MGHDK and CDR2 as SYGVNS. This CDR3 is 14 amino acids long. The CDR3 spells CASTTSGGVETQYF. Here the CDR3 DNA reads TGTGCCAGCACAACTAGCGGGGGGGTCGAGACCCAGTACTTC.

CDR3 residues: CASSFAHLLTGELFF. Here the CDR3 DNA reads TGTGCCAGCAGCTTCGCACACCTGCTCACCGGGGAGCTGTTTTTT. The genes are TRBV7-9 and TRBJ2-2; no reliable D call. V gave up 3 bases and J gave up 4 bases, with 12 bases separating them. CDR1 is SEHNR, CDR2 FQNEAQ, per germline (reference sequence). The CDR3 loop spans 15 amino acids.

This clone was observed a handful of times. The genes are TRBV9 and TRBJ1-3; D is ambiguous. This CDR3 region has 14 residues. Germline lookup yields CDR1 SGDLS and CDR2 YYNGEE. V was clipped by 2 bases and J by 4 bases, with 10 bases between them. The CDR3 protein is CASSVGASGNTIYF. CDR3 sequence (DNA): TGTGCCAGCAGCGTCGGTGCTTCCGGAAACACCATATATTTT.

The chain links TRBV19 to TRBJ2-1, with 9 bases fitting TRBD1. The CDR3 extends over 15 amino acids. Germline CDR1 LNHDA, CDR2 SQIVND (reference sequence). J gave up 3 bases and V 6 bases, and 6 bases lay outside the gene matches. This CDR3 reads CASSHRGRIYNEQFF. The CDR3 DNA sequence: TGTGCCAGTAGCCACAGGGGGCGAATCTACAATGAGCAGTTCTTC.

J is TRBJ2-3 and V is TRBV11-3; 7 bases line up with TRBD2. The length of the CDR3 is 13 residues. The germline V gene has CDR1 SGHNT and CDR2 YENEEA. V lost 1 base to trimming and J lost 5 bases; unmatched junction nucleotides: 0. The CDR3 region is CASSLVAGDTQYF. CDR3 nucleotides: TGTGCCAGCAGCTTAGTAGCGGGAGATACGCAGTATTTT.

The chain combines TRBV30 with TRBJ2-5; D is uncertain. Germline CDR1 reads GTSNPN; CDR2 reads SVGIG (reference sequence). The CDR3 runs 12 residues. The V end lost 4 bases, the J end lost 4 bases, and 10 bases lay between the germline ends. CDR3 residues: CAWITTPETQYF. CDR3 coding DNA: TGTGCCTGGATAACGACACCAGAGACCCAGTACTTC.

The CDR3 DNA reads TGCGCCTCATCCACAGGGGGCTCCTACAATGAGCAGTTCTTC. It translates to CASSTGGSYNEQFF. This chain connects TRBV5-1 to TRBJ2-1, with 8 bases aligning to TRBD1. Looked up from germline, CDR1 is SGHRS and CDR2 is YFSETQ. J was trimmed by 0 bases and V by 10 bases; bases with no gene match: 6. The CDR3 totals 14 residues.

This sequence joins TRBV9 and TRBJ2-3, with 11 bases matching TRBD2. Per the germline V gene, CDR1 is SGDLS and CDR2 is YYNGEE. CDR3 length equals 16 residues. The junction had 7 bases not matched to a gene; V was cut back by 2 bases and J by 5 bases. The CDR3 reads CASSVRLAGLRDTQYF. The CDR3 nucleotides read TGTGCCAGCAGCGTCAGACTAGCGGGGCTCAGAGATACGCAGTATTTT. Variable domain in full (rest from reference TRBV9 and TRBJ2-3): DSGVTQTPKHLITATGQRVTLRCSPRSGDLSVYWYQQSLDQGLQFLIQYYNGEERAKGNILERFSAQQFPDLHSELNLSSLELGDSALYFCASSVRLAGLRDTQYFGPGTRLTVL.

V is TRBV14 and J is TRBJ2-7, with 7 bases aligning to TRBD1. The junction had 2 bases not matched to a gene; V was cut back by 0 bases and J by 3 bases. Germline V gene lookup returns CDR1 SGHDN and CDR2 FVKESK. The CDR3 runs to 14 residues. CDR3 DNA: TGTGCCAGCAGCCAAGATGGGACAGTCTACGAGCAGTACTTC. It yields the protein CASSQDGTVYEQYF.

V usage is TRBV11-3 and J usage is TRBJ2-7, with D unresolved. CDR1 and CDR2 (germline): SGHNT, YENEEA. CDR3 length: 14 residues. V lost 1 base and J lost 4, with 11 bases in between. DNA of the CDR3: TGTGCCAGCAGCTTAGGAAGATTGGTATACGAGCAGTACTTC. Protein: CASSLGRLVYEQYF.

CDR3 in DNA: TGTGCCAGTAGTATCATTACAGGGGCGCACACTGAAGCTTTCTTT. Residues: CASSIITGAHTEAFF. The rearrangement joins TRBV19 to TRBJ1-1; 7 bases agree with TRBD1. Unmatched junction bases numbered 7, after V lost 3 bases and J lost 3 bases. Germline V gene lookup returns CDR1 LNHDA and CDR2 SQIVND (reference sequence). The CDR3 extends over 15 amino acids.

The V call is TRBV7-6, the J call TRBJ2-7; D is unclear. This CDR3 has 13 residues. Germline CDR1 reads SGHVS; CDR2 reads FNYEAQ. Trimming stripped 0 bases from V and 0 bases from J, with 3 bases between. The CDR3 region has the DNA TGTGCCAGCAGCTTAGCAGCCTCCTACGAGCAGTACTTC. It translates to CASSLAASYEQYF. Combining the CDR3 with reference TRBV7-6 and TRBJ2-7 gives the whole variable domain GAGVSQSPRYKVTKRGQDVALRCDPISGHVSLYWYRQALGQGPEFLTYFNYEAQQDKSGLPNDRFSAERPEGSISTLTIQRTEQRDSAMYRCASSLAASYEQYFGPGTRLTVT.

This rearrangement joins TRBV3-1 (or the pseudogene TRBV3-2) to TRBJ1-4; 9 nucleotides agree with TRBD1. The CDR3 extends over 15 amino acids. Germline V gives CDR1 LGHDT, CDR2 YNNKEL (reference sequence). V lost 5 bases and J lost 8; bases outside the gene matches: 9. CDR3 amino acids: CASSFRTGVQEKLFF. In nucleotides, the CDR3 is TGTGCCAGCAGCTTTCGGACAGGGGTGCAGGAAAAACTGTTTTTT.

The chain links TRBV14 to TRBJ2-7; D might be TRBD1 (5 bases). The germline CDR1 and CDR2 sequences are SGHDN and FVKESK. The ends were cut back, 4 bases at V and 4 bases at J, with 17 bases in the middle. The CDR3 is made up of 15 amino acids. Here the CDR3 DNA reads TGTGCCAGCAGCCTTACAGGAGATAGTATGTACGAGCAGTACTTC. Amino acids: CASSLTGDSMYEQYF.

The genes are TRBV6-2 or TRBV6-3 and TRBJ1-6, with D perhaps matching TRBD1 (5 bases). CDR3 length: 14 amino acids. The V end was cut by 4 bases, the J end by 6 bases, with 10 bases between. Germline CDR1 is MNHEY and CDR2 is SVGEGT. The CDR3 DNA sequence: TGTGCCAGCAGTTTTACAGGCAGTAATTCACCCCTCCACTTT. Translating gives CASSFTGSNSPLHF.

This clone was recorded only once. This chain joins TRBV2 and TRBJ2-3; TRBD2 matches at 10 bases. Germline CDR1 and CDR2: SNHLY and FYNNEI. V was clipped by 5 bases and J by 2 bases; unmatched bases: 4. This CDR3 region has 15 residues. The CDR3 loop is CASSRLAGPTDTQYF. In DNA, the CDR3 is TGTGCCAGCAGTCGACTAGCGGGCCCCACAGATACGCAGTATTTT.

V and J are TRBV14 and TRBJ1-2; possibly TRBD1 for D (5 bases). The CDR3 consists of 15 residues. Per germline, CDR1 SGHDN and CDR2 FVKESK. V lost 0 bases, J lost 6 bases, and 14 bases lay in between. The CDR3 is CASSQDAGRVNGYTF. CDR3 nucleotides: TGTGCCAGCAGCCAAGATGCAGGGCGAGTAAATGGCTACACCTTC.

The rearrangement links TRBV6-6 to TRBJ2-5, with D possibly being TRBD2 (6 bases). This CDR3 is 16 amino acids long. The germline gives CDR1 MNHNY, CDR2 SVGAGI (reference sequence). Trimming removed 2 bases at V and 9 bases at J, with 22 bases between. DNA of the CDR3: TGTGCCAGCAGTTACGGCCGTGTAAGACTAGAGGAGTCCCAGTACTTC. It is translated as CASSYGRVRLEESQYF.